These 5 T cell receptor beta chains were all obtained from the same sample, sequenced in a study of T-cell reconstitution after alpha-beta-depleted transplantation in children. It was with unique molecular identifiers that the TCRbeta library was prepared. Via MiXCR, TCRdb re-called the PCR reads, giving one row per CDR3 protein. The repertoire holds about 340,000 distinct CDR3 sequences, 10% to 15% seen once, with roughly 4.5% in the top ten. The specimen comprised PBMCs, sampled from the stem cell graft. The receptors were sampled from a human donor who donated a stem cell graft to a child with Fanconi anemia.

This clonotype was found many times. In nucleotides, the CDR3 is TGTGCCAGCAGCAAAAGACAGGGACTAAACACTGAAGCTTTCTTT. It yields the protein CASSKRQGLNTEAFF. This chain links TRBV7-9 with TRBJ1-1; 7 positions match TRBD1. The CDR3 loop spans 15 amino acids. Germline V gives CDR1 SEHNR, CDR2 FQNEAQ (reference sequence). The junction had 8 bases not matched to a gene; V was cut back by 5 bases and J by 2 bases.

This clonotype appeared many times. The rearrangement links TRBV4-2 to TRBJ2-1, with TRBD2 matching over 11 bases. The CDR3 is 17 residues long. Trimming at V came to 4 bases and at J to 7 bases, leaving 12 bases not matched to a gene. Germline assignment: CDR1 LGHNA and CDR2 YNFKEQ. As DNA, the CDR3 is TGTGCCAGCAGCCGGGGTAGCGGGGGGGCGGATACTAATGAGCAGTTCTTC. It specifies CASSRGSGGADTNEQFF.

The rearrangement uses TRBV7-8 and TRBJ2-1; D call uncertain. Deletions cut 1 base from V and 1 base from J, with 14 bases between. This CDR3 spans 17 amino acids. From germline, CDR1 is SGHVS and CDR2 FQNEAQ. For the CDR3, the DNA is TGTGCCAGCAGCTTAGTAAGTCGATCTGAGTCCTACAATGAGCAGTTCTTC. Amino acid sequence: CASSLVSRSESYNEQFF.

A few counts support this clonotype. The chain uses TRBV5-1 and TRBJ2-1; D perhaps matches TRBD1 (5 bases). CDR1 and CDR2 from the germline V gene are SGHRS and YFSETQ. Trimming removed 3 bases from V and 6 bases from J, with 10 bases in between. The CDR3 is made up of 13 amino acids. Written as DNA, the CDR3 is TGCGCCAGCAGCTGGGGCGGTCCCAATGAGCAGTTCTTC. It encodes CASSWGGPNEQFF.

The chain carries TRBV18 and TRBJ1-5; D not resolved. Deletions cut 9 bases from V and 11 bases from J, with 20 bases between. Germline V gene sequence: CDR1 KGHSH, CDR2 LQKENI. There are 13 residues in the CDR3. The CDR3: CASSREGVSAQHF. As DNA, the CDR3 is TGTGCCAGTTCTAGGGAGGGAGTATCAGCCCAGCATTTT.